Below, 31 T cell receptor beta chains from the same sample are listed, as sequenced in a study of sequential checkpoint blockade in melanoma. Treatment described: randomized to nivolumab then ipilimumab (arm A) or the reverse (arm B). TCRdb's table, derived via immunoSEQ multiplex PCR, lists solely in-frame clones and lacks some. The table records 10,000 to 15,000 clones, around 20% of them present only once. Sequencing used tumor tissue (inferred from file names), obtained from a patient given nivolumab and ipilimumab in sequence. These receptors came from a human donor with melanoma.

The rearrangement uses TRBV28 and TRBJ2-7, with 11 bases fitting TRBD1. CDR3 length: 16 amino acids. Germline CDR1 and CDR2: MDHEN and SYDVKM. V lost 2 bases to trimming and J lost 5 bases; unmatched junction nucleotides: 8. This CDR3 is CASSLPGTGGDDEQYF. In nucleotides, the CDR3 is TGTGCCAGCAGTTTACCCGGGACAGGGGGAGACGACGAGCAGTACTTC.

The CDR3 spells CASTGRRGQGQPQHF. CDR3 DNA: TGTGCCAGCACTGGCCGCAGGGGGCAGGGTCAGCCCCAGCATTTT. This sequence joins TRBV12-5 and TRBJ1-5; 8 nucleotides line up with TRBD1. This CDR3 is 15 amino acids long. Germline CDR1 and CDR2: LGHNT and FRNRAP.

This clone came up a few times. The V call is TRBV11-3, the J call TRBJ2-2, with 12 nucleotides matching TRBD1. This CDR3 is built from 15 residues. In germline, CDR1 is SGHNT, CDR2 YENEEA. V lost 5 bases and J lost 7; bases outside the gene matches: 5. The CDR3 sequence is CASSGGQGAVGELFF. Written as DNA, the CDR3 is TGTGCCAGCAGCGGGGGACAGGGGGCGGTCGGGGAGCTGTTTTTT.

This clone was detected a few times. This chain connects TRBV11-3 to TRBJ1-2; no definite D call. This CDR3 is 16 amino acids long. Trimming removed 5 bases from V and 5 bases from J, with 21 bases in between. The germline gives CDR1 SGHNT, CDR2 YENEEA. For the CDR3, the DNA is TGTGCCAGCAGCCAAAAAGGCCCGGCTCAGTCGTATGGCTACACCTTC. Protein sequence: CASSQKGPAQSYGYTF. The full variable domain, with the rest looked up from reference TRBV11-3 and TRBJ1-2, is EAGVVQSPRYKIIEKKQPVAFWCNPISGHNTLYWYLQNLGQGPELLIRYENEEAVDDSQLPKDRFSAERLKGVDSTLKIQPAELGDSAVYLCASSQKGPAQSYGYTFGSGTRLTVV.

This clone was seen repeatedly, ten times or more. V gene TRBV9 combines with J gene TRBJ1-4, with 9 nucleotides matching TRBD1. This CDR3 comprises 15 residues. CDR1 SGDLS and CDR2 YYNGEE come from the germline V gene. J lost 5 bases, V lost 0 bases, and 2 bases had no gene match. CDR3 nucleotides: TGTGCCAGCAGCGTAGCGGGACAGGGAAATGAAAAACTGTTTTTT. Encoded protein: CASSVAGQGNEKLFF. The entire variable domain, with the rest obtained from reference TRBV9 and TRBJ1-4, is as follows: DSGVTQTPKHLITATGQRVTLRCSPRSGDLSVYWYQQSLDQGLQFLIQYYNGEERAKGNILERFSAQQFPDLHSELNLSSLELGDSALYFCASSVAGQGNEKLFFGSGTQLSVL.

The chain links TRBV10-2 to TRBJ2-3; 9 nucleotides match TRBD2. This CDR3 has 16 amino acids. Germline CDR1 WSHSY, CDR2 SAAADI. The junction had 8 bases not matched to a gene; V was cut back by 2 bases and J by 5 bases. CDR3 in DNA: TGCGCCAGCAGTGAGATAGCTAGCGGGGAACAAGATACGCAGTATTTT. It yields the protein CASSEIASGEQDTQYF.

This clone appeared many times. The rearrangement uses TRBV9 and TRBJ2-1; D might be TRBD1 or TRBD2, each matching 5 bases. This CDR3 is 13 amino acids long. V lost 3 bases and J 10 bases, leaving 14 bases between the germline ends. In germline, CDR1 is SGDLS, CDR2 YYNGEE. In DNA form, the CDR3 reads TGTGCCAGCAGCGGAATTCTTGGGGGAGAGCAGTTCTTC. Encoded protein: CASSGILGGEQFF.

This clone has more than one count but fewer than ten. The chain couples TRBV5-1 to TRBJ1-1; D is uncertain. Trimming removed 0 bases at V and 1 base at J, with 7 bases between. The CDR3 length is 14 residues. Germline CDR1 SGHRS, CDR2 YFSETQ. Here the CDR3 reads CASSLEVGNTEAFF. The CDR3 nucleotides are TGCGCCAGCAGCTTGGAGGTCGGGAACACTGAAGCTTTCTTT.

This clone was detected many times. The chain employs TRBV11-3 and TRBJ2-7, with 9 bases aligning to TRBD2. Germline assignment: CDR1 SGHNT and CDR2 YENEEA. V lost 3 bases to trimming and J lost 3 bases; unmatched junction nucleotides: 6. The CDR3 length is 15 residues. CDR3 sequence reads: CASSLAPSGNYEQYF. The CDR3 DNA sequence: TGTGCCAGCAGCTTGGCCCCTAGCGGGAACTACGAGCAGTACTTC. Using reference TRBV11-3 and TRBJ2-7 for the parts outside the CDR3, the full variable domain is EAGVVQSPRYKIIEKKQPVAFWCNPISGHNTLYWYLQNLGQGPELLIRYENEEAVDDSQLPKDRFSAERLKGVDSTLKIQPAELGDSAVYLCASSLAPSGNYEQYFGPGTRLTVT.

The gene calls are TRBV6-8 and TRBJ1-2; the D is unclear. Germline CDR1 is MNHGY and CDR2 is SAAAGT. The CDR3 is made up of 14 amino acids. The V gene lost 2 bases and the J gene lost 7 bases, with 14 bases spanning the gap. This chain's CDR3 is CASSYPSGQRGYTF. Written as DNA, the CDR3 is TGTGCCAGCAGTTACCCTAGCGGGCAGCGTGGCTACACCTTC.

This clone has at least ten counts. J is TRBJ1-2 and V is TRBV6-8; D unclear. Trimming removed 0 bases from V and 3 bases from J, with 5 bases in between. The CDR3 covers 13 residues. The germline V gene encodes CDR1 MNHGY and CDR2 SAAAGT. This CDR3 is CASSYSADYGYTF. The CDR3 DNA reads as TGTGCCAGCAGTTACTCAGCTGACTATGGCTACACCTTC.

V usage is TRBV11-3 and J usage is TRBJ2-5; 12 positions match TRBD2. Germline loops: CDR1 SGHNT, CDR2 YENEEA. There are 16 residues in the CDR3. The V gene end was trimmed by 1 base and the J gene end by 4 bases; junction bases not matched to a gene: 4. The chain's CDR3 is CASSLGLAGGPETQYF. The CDR3 DNA follows: TGTGCCAGCAGCTTAGGGCTAGCGGGAGGGCCAGAGACCCAGTACTTC. Variable domain in full (rest from reference TRBV11-3 and TRBJ2-5): EAGVVQSPRYKIIEKKQPVAFWCNPISGHNTLYWYLQNLGQGPELLIRYENEEAVDDSQLPKDRFSAERLKGVDSTLKIQPAELGDSAVYLCASSLGLAGGPETQYFGPGTRLLVL.

The rearrangement links TRBV18 to TRBJ2-2, with no clear D. Trimming left V 3 bases short and J 7 bases short, with 6 bases between. This CDR3 comprises 12 residues. Germline V gene lookup returns CDR1 KGHSH and CDR2 LQKENI. The DNA of the CDR3 is TGTGCCAGCTCACCCCAAATCGGGGAGCTGTTTTTT. Its translation: CASSPQIGELFF.

A few counts support this clone. The chain carries TRBV23-1 and TRBJ2-3; 7 bases map to TRBD1. TRBV23-1 is an open reading frame, and its role is uncertain. CDR3 size: 16 residues. Germline trimming cut 6 bases from V and 2 bases from J; bases unmatched to any gene: 11. The CDR3: CASSQDQGVHTDTQYF. DNA for the CDR3: TGCGCCAGCAGCCAAGATCAGGGGGTACACACAGATACGCAGTATTTT.

The V call is TRBV6-8, the J call TRBJ1-5; D uncertain. The CDR3 is 15 residues long. Germline CDR1 reads MNHGY; CDR2 reads SAAAGT. The V end lost 3 bases, the J end lost 0 bases, and 9 bases lay between the germline ends. CDR3 amino acids: CASSYPDYSNQPQHF. In DNA form, the CDR3 reads TGTGCCAGCAGTTATCCTGATTATAGCAATCAGCCCCAGCATTTT.

This clone was counted between two and nine times. This chain links TRBV6-8 with TRBJ1-5; D possibly corresponds to TRBD1 (6 bases). The CDR3 spans 13 residues. The V gene lost 5 bases and the J gene lost 5 bases, with 10 bases spanning the gap. Germline V gene data show CDR1 as MNHGY and CDR2 as SAAAGT. CDR3 amino acids: CASSADSYQPQHF. CDR3 nucleotides: TGTGCCAGCAGTGCGGACAGCTATCAGCCCCAGCATTTT.

The V call is TRBV6-8, the J call TRBJ2-1; the match to TRBD2 covers 7 bases. J lost 3 bases, V lost 2 bases, and 4 bases had no gene match. Germline CDR1 reads MNHGY; CDR2 reads SAAAGT. The CDR3 spans 15 residues. The CDR3 DNA is TGTGCCAGCAGTTACACGGCGGGAGTCTACAATGAGCAGTTCTTC. Translating gives CASSYTAGVYNEQFF.

This clone has just a few counts. V usage is TRBV6-8 and J usage is TRBJ1-1; D call uncertain. V was pared by 7 bases and J by 5 bases, with 14 bases between. CDR3 length equals 13 residues. The germline V gene encodes CDR1 MNHGY and CDR2 SAAAGT. The CDR3 coding sequence is TGTGCCAGCACCCCATCGGGGATGACTGAAGCTTTCTTT. Its translation: CASTPSGMTEAFF.

CDR3 amino acids: CASSLGGTGGTGELFF. The CDR3 nucleotides read TGTGCCAGCAGTTTAGGAGGGACAGGGGGGACCGGGGAGCTGTTTTTT. The chain combines TRBV28 with TRBJ2-2; TRBD1 agrees at 11 bases. The CDR3 loop spans 16 amino acids. Trimming removed 2 bases from V and 5 bases from J; junction bases left unmatched: 4. CDR1 and CDR2 (germline): MDHEN, SYDVKM.

This clone was recorded a few times. The rearrangement links TRBV11-3 to TRBJ1-4, with D possibly being TRBD1 (6 bases). The CDR3 runs to 15 residues. V lost 3 bases to trimming and J lost 6 bases, with 14 bases between them. Per the germline V gene, CDR1 is SGHNT and CDR2 is YENEEA. The CDR3 spells CASSFSGGGDEKLFF. Written as DNA, the CDR3 is TGTGCCAGCAGCTTTTCGGGGGGCGGAGATGAAAAACTGTTTTTT.

V and J are TRBV30 and TRBJ2-7; D is unresolved. The V gene's germline CDR1 is GTSNPN and CDR2 SVGIG (reference sequence). V gave up 0 bases and J gave up 3 bases, with 6 bases separating them. This CDR3 is 12 amino acids long. This chain's CDR3 is CAWSVQIYEQYF. The CDR3 DNA sequence: TGTGCCTGGAGTGTCCAGATCTACGAGCAGTACTTC.

This chain uses TRBV11-3 with TRBJ1-2; 9 nucleotides agree with TRBD1. Germline values: CDR1 SGHNT, CDR2 YENEEA. CDR3 length: 14 residues. After removal of 5 bases from V and 7 bases from J, the junction contained 8 bases not matched to a gene. The CDR3 loop reads CASSRRDREGGYTF. DNA of the CDR3: TGTGCCAGCAGCCGCCGGGACAGGGAAGGTGGCTACACCTTC.

Only a few counts were recorded for this clone. J is TRBJ2-3 and V is TRBV9; D unresolved. The CDR3 extends over 14 amino acids. With 0 bases removed from V and 6 bases from J, the gap between germline ends came to 11 bases. Per the germline V gene, CDR1 is SGDLS and CDR2 is YYNGEE. The CDR3 DNA is TGTGCCAGCAGCGTAGGAGGAGACACCGATACGCAGTATTTT. Its translation: CASSVGGDTDTQYF. Combining the CDR3 with reference TRBV9 and TRBJ2-3 gives the whole variable domain DSGVTQTPKHLITATGQRVTLRCSPRSGDLSVYWYQQSLDQGLQFLIQYYNGEERAKGNILERFSAQQFPDLHSELNLSSLELGDSALYFCASSVGGDTDTQYFGPGTRLTVL.

The table lists this clone with a few counts. This chain links TRBV6-8 with TRBJ2-1; tentative D call: TRBD1 (6 bases). Trimming removed 3 bases from V and 3 bases from J, with 12 bases in between. This CDR3 region has 15 residues. Germline-derived CDR1 and CDR2 are MNHGY and SAAAGT. CDR3: CASSYDRINYNEQFF. The CDR3 DNA follows: TGTGCCAGCAGTTATGACAGGATAAACTACAATGAGCAGTTCTTC.

The sample holds many counts of this clone. This chain uses TRBV2 with TRBJ1-2; D is uncertain. Trimming stripped 2 bases from V and 1 base from J, with 11 bases between. This CDR3 has 15 residues. The germline V gene encodes CDR1 SNHLY and CDR2 FYNNEI. CDR3: CASSETTLLNYGYTF. CDR3 sequence (DNA): TGTGCCAGCAGTGAAACGACATTACTTAACTATGGCTACACCTTC.

The genes are TRBV6-8 and TRBJ2-7; D remains unclear. CDR1 and CDR2 from the germline V gene are MNHGY and SAAAGT. The length of the CDR3 is 15 residues. Trimming stripped 6 bases from V and 3 bases from J, with 18 bases between. The CDR3 coding sequence is TGTGCCAGCAGCCCTCCGGGTAAGACTTTCTACGAGCAGTACTTC. It yields the protein CASSPPGKTFYEQYF.

The chain employs TRBV9 and TRBJ2-3; D remains ambiguous. The V end lost 4 bases, the J end lost 4 bases, and 10 bases lay between the germline ends. From germline, CDR1 is SGDLS and CDR2 YYNGEE. This CDR3 has 13 amino acids. The CDR3 region is CASSKPGSDTQYF. DNA of the CDR3: TGTGCCAGCAGCAAGCCCGGGTCAGATACGCAGTATTTT.

This clone was observed a handful of times. The chain links TRBV6-8 to TRBJ2-2; TRBD2 might be the D (5 bases). Looked up from germline, CDR1 is MNHGY and CDR2 is SAAAGT. V dropped 6 bases and J dropped 7 bases, with 12 bases sitting between them. This CDR3 is 13 amino acids long. CDR3 DNA sequence: TGTGCCAGCAGCCCCAGGAGGTACGGGGAGCTGTTTTTT. This encodes CASSPRRYGELFF.

V is TRBV30 and J is TRBJ2-2; D is tentatively TRBD1 or TRBD2 (5 bases each). Per germline, CDR1 GTSNPN and CDR2 SVGIG (reference sequence). The CDR3 covers 12 residues. The ends were cut back, 5 bases at V and 7 bases at J, with 11 bases in the middle. The CDR3 spells CAWDRGYGELFF. The CDR3 DNA reads TGTGCCTGGGACAGAGGGTACGGGGAGCTGTTTTTT.

Judged by abundance, this clone is medium-sized. V is TRBV6-8 and J is TRBJ2-4; either TRBD1 or TRBD2 may fit D (5 bases each). The V gene's germline CDR1 is MNHGY and CDR2 SAAAGT. Trimming cost V 8 bases and J 0 bases, with 14 bases left between them. This CDR3 spans 15 amino acids. CDR3 coding DNA: TGTGCCAGCTCGATAGGGACCTTAGCCAAAAACATTCAGTACTTC. Translating gives CASSIGTLAKNIQYF.

The V call is TRBV6-8, the J call TRBJ2-2; 9 nucleotides align to TRBD1. The ends lost 10 bases at V and 1 base at J; junction bases unmatched: 16. CDR1 and CDR2 (germline): MNHGY, SAAAGT. This CDR3 contains 18 residues. CDR3 protein: CAISAALGDRVNTGELFF. The CDR3 DNA follows: TGTGCCATCAGCGCCGCCCTAGGGGACAGGGTGAACACCGGGGAGCTGTTTTTT.